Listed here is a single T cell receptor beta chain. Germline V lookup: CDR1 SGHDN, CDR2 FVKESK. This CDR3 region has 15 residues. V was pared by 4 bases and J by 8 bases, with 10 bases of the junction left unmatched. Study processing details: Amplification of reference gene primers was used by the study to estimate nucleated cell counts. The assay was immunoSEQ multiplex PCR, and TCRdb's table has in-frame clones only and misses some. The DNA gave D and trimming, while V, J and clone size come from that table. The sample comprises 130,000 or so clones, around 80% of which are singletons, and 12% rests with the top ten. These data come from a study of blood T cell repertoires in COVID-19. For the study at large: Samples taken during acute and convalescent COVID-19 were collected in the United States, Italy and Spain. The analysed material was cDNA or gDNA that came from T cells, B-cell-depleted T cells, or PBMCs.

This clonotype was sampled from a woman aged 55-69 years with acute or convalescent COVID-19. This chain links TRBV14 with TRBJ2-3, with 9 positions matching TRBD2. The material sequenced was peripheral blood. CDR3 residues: CASSPAGGLRGTQYF. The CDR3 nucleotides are TGTGCCAGCAGCCCTGCGGGGGGGCTCAGGGGTACGCAGTATTTT.